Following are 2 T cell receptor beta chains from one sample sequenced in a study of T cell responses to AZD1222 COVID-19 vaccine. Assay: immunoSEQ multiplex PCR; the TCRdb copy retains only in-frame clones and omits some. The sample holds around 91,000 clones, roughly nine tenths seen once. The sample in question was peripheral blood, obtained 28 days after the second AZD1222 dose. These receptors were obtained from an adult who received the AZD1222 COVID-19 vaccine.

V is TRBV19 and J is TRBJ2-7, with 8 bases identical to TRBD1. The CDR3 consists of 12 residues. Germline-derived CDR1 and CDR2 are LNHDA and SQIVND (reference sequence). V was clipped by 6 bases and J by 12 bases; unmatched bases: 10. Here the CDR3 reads CASSGTGGRWYF. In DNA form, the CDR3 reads TGTGCCAGTAGCGGAACAGGGGGAAGGTGGTACTTC.

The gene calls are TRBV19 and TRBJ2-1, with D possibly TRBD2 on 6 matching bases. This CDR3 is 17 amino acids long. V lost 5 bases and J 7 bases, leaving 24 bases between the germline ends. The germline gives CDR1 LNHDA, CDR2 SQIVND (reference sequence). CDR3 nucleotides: TGTGCCAGTAGTCCTCGGGCCTTAAGGGAGGCTCTGAATGAGCAGTTCTTC. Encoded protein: CASSPRALREALNEQFF. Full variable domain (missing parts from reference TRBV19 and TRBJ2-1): DGGITQSPKYLFRKEGQNVTLSCEQNLNHDAMYWYRQDPGQGLRLIYYSQIVNDFQKGDIAEGYSVSREKKESFPLTVTSAQKNPTAFYLCASSPRALREALNEQFFGPGTRLTVL.